This TCR beta chain originates from a study of T cell responses to AZD1222 COVID-19 vaccine. The CDR3 covers 15 residues. Trimming stripped 0 bases from V and 2 bases from J, with 10 bases between. Germline V lookup: CDR1 MNHEY, CDR2 SVGAGI. TCRdb's copy holds only in-frame clones and misses some; the assay was immunoSEQ multiplex PCR. Of 120,000 or so clones listed, approximately 82% were seen once; the top ten hold about 27%. The specimen comprised peripheral blood, sampled 28 days after the second AZD1222 dose. The receptor was derived from an adult who received the AZD1222 COVID-19 vaccine. The rearrangement joins TRBV6-5 to TRBJ1-2; maybe TRBD1 (5 bases). The CDR3 is CASSYSKEGNYGYTF. The CDR3 bases are TGTGCCAGCAGTTACTCAAAGGAGGGGAACTATGGCTACACCTTC.